This TCR beta chain derives from a study of PD-1 blockade in classical Hodgkin lymphoma. CDR1 is SEHNR, CDR2 FQNEAQ, per germline (reference sequence). Trimming pared 5 bases from V and 7 bases from J, leaving 2 bases between. The CDR3 totals 9 residues. Time point: cycle 4 day 1 (C4D1), after 6 weeks of nivolumab. Brentuximab vedotin exposure varied, and every patient relapsed after autologous stem cell transplantation. General study points: The baseline diversity of complete responders showed similarity to that of newly diagnosed patients. When set against healthy donors, newly diagnosed patients were reported to show lower baseline TCR diversity. Unlike CD8+ TCR diversity, which did not rise significantly by C4D1, CD4+ TCR diversity did.

This clone was seen a handful of times. Its specificity is not known. The method was immunoSEQ multiplex PCR; TCRdb's version includes in-frame clones alone and lacks a portion of them. Of just under 7,500 clones in the sample, roughly 85% are singletons; the top ten hold roughly 29%. The sample here was peripheral blood mononuclear cells (PBMCs), taken before the fourth cycle of nivolumab. V is TRBV7-9 and J is TRBJ1-1; D call uncertain. The receptor's source is a human donor with classical Hodgkin lymphoma. DNA for the CDR3: TGTGCCAGCAGCAGTGAAGCTTTCTTT. It codes for CASSSEAFF.